The rows below give T cell receptor beta chains drawn from one sample of a study of T-cell reconstitution after alpha-beta-depleted transplantation in children. TCRdb called the PCR reads again in MiXCR, with one record for every CDR3 protein. Found here are roughly 120,000 distinct CDR3 sequences, approximately 10% of them singletons; the top ten hold more than 7%. This specimen consisted of PBMCs from the stem cell graft donor, obtained from the stem cell graft. The receptor set was obtained from a human donor who donated a stem cell graft to a child with acute lymphoblastic leukemia. Each CDR3 is given with its conserved first and last residue. Fields, in order: J gene, D gene, V gene, clone size, CDR3 protein, CDR3 DNA. D genes are given only for firm matches. A row's size may be missing; if present it is once, few, many or a size class.

>TRBJ1-1|NA|TRBV19|many
CASSIKGSAEAFF
TGTGCCAGTAGTATAAAGGGTAGTGCTGAAGCTTTCTTT
>TRBJ2-2|NA|TRBV12-3/TRBV12-4|many
CASSLSRRPMNTGELFF
TGTGCCAGCAGTCTTAGTAGGCGCCCCATGAACACCGGGGAGCTGTTTTTT
>TRBJ1-1|NA|TRBV6-2/TRBV6-3|many
CASSLLRRESEAFF
TGTGCCAGCAGCCTACTCCGGCGGGAGAGTGAAGCTTTCTTT
>TRBJ2-7|NA|TRBV12-5|many
CASGLDHYEQYF
TGTGCTAGTGGTTTGGACCACTACGAGCAGTACTTC
>TRBJ2-5|TRBD1|TRBV7-2|many
CASSSDRGRTQYF
TGTGCCAGCAGCTCCGACAGGGGTAGAACCCAGTACTTC
>TRBJ1-4|TRBD1|TRBV5-4|many
CASSFAGTEANEKLFF
TGTGCCAGCAGCTTCGCCGGGACAGAAGCTAATGAAAAACTGTTTTTT
>TRBJ2-7|TRBD1|TRBV20-1|NA
CSLQGNRGEQYF
TGCAGTTTACAGGGGAATAGAGGCGAGCAGTACTTC
>TRBJ2-5|NA|TRBV6-1|many
CASREGPGQETQYF
TGTGCCAGCAGAGAAGGCCCCGGACAAGAGACCCAGTACTTC
>TRBJ1-6|NA|TRBV7-3|NA
CASSLKDRQANSPLHF
TGTGCCAGCAGCTTAAAGGACCGACAGGCCAATTCACCCCTCCACTTT
>TRBJ2-1|NA|TRBV20-1|NA
CSAGEDLEQFF
TGCAGTGCTGGAGAGGATCTTGAGCAGTTCTTC
>TRBJ2-5|NA|TRBV7-2|NA
CASSLSLTQETQYF
TGTGCCAGCAGCTTGTCACTAACCCAAGAGACCCAGTACTTC
>TRBJ2-7|TRBD2|TRBV18|many
CASSRSGRAYEQYF
TGTGCCAGCTCCCGAAGCGGGAGGGCCTACGAGCAGTACTTC
>TRBJ1-6|TRBD1|TRBV4-2|few
CASSQNPGQGARLHF
TGTGCCAGCAGCCAAAACCCGGGACAGGGGGCCCGTCTCCACTTT
>TRBJ1-1|NA|TRBV9|NA
CASSVGQQNTEAFF
TGTGCCAGCAGCGTAGGACAGCAGAACACTGAAGCTTTCTTT
>TRBJ1-1|NA|TRBV6-5|many
CASSSQGIDTEAFF
TGTGCCAGCAGTTCACAGGGTATAGACACTGAAGCTTTCTTT
>TRBJ2-7|TRBD1|TRBV7-9|many
CASSFRGTGSYEQYF
TGTGCCAGCAGCTTTCGAGGGACAGGGTCCTACGAGCAGTACTTC
>TRBJ2-2|NA|TRBV20-1|many
CSASGGGLVTGELFF
TGCAGTGCTTCAGGGGGAGGGTTGGTCACCGGGGAGCTGTTTTTT
>TRBJ2-3|TRBD2|TRBV5-4|NA
CASSLTGRRDTQYF
TGTGCCAGCAGCTTGACCGGGAGGAGGGATACGCAGTATTTT
>TRBJ2-2|TRBD1|TRBV24-1|many
CATSDPGTAAGELFF
TGTGCCACCAGTGACCCCGGGACAGCCGCCGGGGAGCTGTTTTTT
>TRBJ1-1|TRBD1|TRBV18|many
CASSPRSGGTNTEAFF
TGTGCCAGCTCACCACGTTCAGGGGGAACGAACACTGAAGCTTTCTTT
>TRBJ2-1|NA|TRBV18|many
CASSPRGTGTRRNEQFF
TGTGCCAGCTCACCACGAGGAACCGGGACCAGGCGCAATGAGCAGTTCTTC
>TRBJ2-7|NA|TRBV19|many
CASKRAASSYEQYF
TGTGCCAGTAAACGGGCAGCGAGCTCCTACGAGCAGTACTTC
>TRBJ2-2|NA|TRBV13|many
CASSLGATRLELFF
TGTGCCAGCAGCTTGGGGGCGACTCGACTGGAGCTGTTTTTT
>TRBJ2-1|TRBD2|TRBV7-2|NA
CASSLGLAGDGEQFF
TGTGCCAGCAGCTTAGGACTAGCGGGAGATGGTGAGCAGTTCTTC
>TRBJ1-5|NA|TRBV5-8|many
CASSFGGRGNQPQHF
TGTGCCAGCAGCTTTGGGGGGAGGGGCAATCAGCCCCAGCATTTT
>TRBJ2-1|NA|TRBV5-1|many
CASSPDSVNEQFF
TGCGCCAGCAGCCCGGACTCTGTTAATGAGCAGTTCTTC
>TRBJ2-1|TRBD2|TRBV7-7|many
CASSPGTSGTFSYNEQFF
TGTGCTAGCAGCCCCGGGACTAGCGGGACCTTCTCCTACAATGAGCAGTTCTTC